Here is one T cell receptor beta chain with its context. This clonotype was counted at least ten times. The antigen it binds to is not known. The record has no base qualities; no much larger clone is one base away. Ophthalmopathy patients had moderately to severely active disease, Clinical Activity Score of at least 3, NOSPECS grade of at least 4, and duration under 3 months. The study excluded patients with uncontrolled infections, other autoimmune diseases, pregnancy or lactation. Clinical symptoms, serum thyroxine and TRAb, thyroid ultrasound, and orbital computed tomography formed the basis for the diagnoses. PBMCs were isolated from 7.5 to 10 ml of fresh peripheral blood by Ficoll-Paque density gradient centrifugation. Total RNA was extracted with Trizol reagent, and quality was checked on an Agilent 2100 Bioanalyzer. The TCR beta CDR3 regions were amplified from the RNA transcripts. For the first round of RT-PCR on the TCR CDR3, the HTBI primer set was used together with the Qiagen OneStep RT-PCR kit. Libraries were constructed in a second round of multiplex PCR, after which size selection and purification were carried out. Paired-end sequencing of the libraries was performed with 100 bp reads on an Illumina HiSeq2000. Concerning the study's data processing: SOAPnuke was used to process the raw data, throwing out any read that contained adapters or uncalled bases, had a mean Phred below 15, or lacked an exact constant-primer or identifier match. High-quality paired reads were merged with COPE v1.2.5, and unique nucleotide sequences were defined as clonotypes. Clonotypes were aligned to IMGT TRBV, TRBD and TRBJ reference segments using MiTCR v1.1. The analysis included only V-J combinations with a frequency above 0.0001, which together covered around 99% of the repertoires. A TCS score was defined as the ratio between F50 (clonal expansion) and ExV (chaos), using BLOSUM62-based TCRdist between CDR3 peptides within each V-J. Welch's t-statistics and random forest reduced 514 V-J features to 13, which were used in a naive Bayes classifier (R e1071). TCRdb reprocessed the public reads (quality trimming at Q25 with fastp, clone calling with MiXCR) and kept in-frame beta chains. Entries that share a CDR3 protein sequence are merged under the most common genes and DNA. The V and J calls and clone size come from TCRdb's table, not from the authors' own analysis. In this sample the table shows about 530,000 distinct CDR3 sequences, roughly 17% of which occur a single time. The ten biggest clones cover roughly a sixth of the sample.

This record comes from a study of T cells in Graves' hyperthyroidism and ophthalmopathy (dated by TCRdb to between 2019 and 2020). With respect to the entire study: Peripheral blood was collected at initial diagnosis, before any treatment. The roughly 91 discovery patients were randomly split 7:3 into training and test sets. TCR Vbeta CDR3 sequencing of some 140 peripheral blood samples (under 45 ophthalmopathy, under 80 hyperthyroidism and approximately 17 progressor patients) is reported in the paper. Whether ophthalmopathy could be predicted prospectively was tested in an independent validation cohort made up of under 20 hyperthyroidism patients plus 17 patients who later progressed to ophthalmopathy. To identify distinguishing TCR V-J signatures, a discovery cohort of about 100 patients was used, comprising some 45 with Graves' ophthalmopathy and under 60 with stable Graves' hyperthyroidism. In addition, the study compared T-cell repertoires in thyroid tissue and in blood from five to seven Graves' hyperthyroidism patients. Once sampling was done, hyperthyroidism patients were given methimazole at a starting dose of 30 mg daily, whereas ophthalmopathy patients were given high-dose intravenous methylprednisolone.

Overall study outcomes, separate from this receptor: Most expanded thyroid clonotypes (frequency above 0.001) were also detected in blood, suggesting blood repertoires may reflect thyroid immune responses. No statistical method was used to set the sample size in advance, and investigators knew the group allocation. In validation, the model predicted progression to ophthalmopathy with approximately 69% sensitivity and 72.22% specificity, a median of approximately 6.7 months before onset. Ophthalmopathy was separated from stable hyperthyroidism by a 13 V-J signature model, with over 85% sensitivity and 81% to 82% specificity obtained in cross-validation and 80%/75% obtained in testing.

Based on the germline V gene, the CDR1 and CDR2 sequences are MDHEN and SYDVKM. Trimming takes 6 bases from V and 2 bases from J, and the germline ends sit 14 bases apart. Its CDR3 holds 15 amino acids, cysteine through phenylalanine. Of all the DNA, just the CDR3 is kept, 45 bases in frame from base 1. The TCR comes from a woman younger than 35 with Graves' ophthalmopathy. The sequence links TRBV28 to TRBJ1-5; 6 matching bases give a weak D call of TRBD1. Material for sequencing was blood. Here is the DNA: TGTGCCAGCAGCCGAGGACAGTTCGGCAATCAGCCCCAGCATTTT. It encodes CASSRGQFGNQPQHF. Extended through the reference TRBV28 and TRBJ1-5 proteins, this CDR3 yields the full variable domain: DVKVTQSSRYLVKRTGEKVFLECVQDMDHENMFWYRQDPGLGLRLIYFSYDVKMKEKGDIPEGYSVSREKKERFSLILESASTNQTSMYLCASSRGQFGNQPQHFGDGTRLSIL.